The 8 T cell receptor beta chains below were found in one sample sequenced in a study of cytomegalovirus exposure and HLA in healthy donors. Primers included in the PCR were 60 Vbeta and 13 Jbeta primers. Libraries were prepared by immunoSEQ multiplex PCR; TCRdb keeps only in-frame clonotypes and omits some of them. The specimen's table records about 140,000 clones. What was sequenced was PBMCs. The source of these receptors is a woman aged 18-30 years in good health and CMV-seronegative.

The chain joins TRBV6-5 to TRBJ2-6; no definite D call. Between the trimmed V and J ends, which lost 5 bases and 0 bases, there was a span of 5 bases. This CDR3 has 14 amino acids. CDR1 is MNHEY, CDR2 SVGAGI, per germline. The CDR3 DNA is TGTGCCAGCAGTCGGTACTCTGGGGCCAACGTCCTGACTTTC. Protein product: CASSRYSGANVLTF.

V usage is TRBV30 and J usage is TRBJ2-7, with D maybe TRBD2 (6 bases). The length of the CDR3 is 13 residues. V lost 1 base and J 4 bases, leaving 11 bases between the germline ends. Looked up from germline, CDR1 is GTSNPN and CDR2 is SVGIG (reference sequence). CDR3 bases: TGTGCCTGGAGTGCCTCGGGGGTTTACGAGCAGTACGTC. Translated: CAWSASGVYEQYV.

The J gene is TRBJ2-2, the V gene TRBV11-3; D might be TRBD1 (5 bases). The V gene lost 6 bases and the J gene lost 6 bases, with 14 bases spanning the gap. The CDR3 runs 14 residues. Germline CDR1 is SGHNT and CDR2 is YENEEA. Here the CDR3 reads CASSWAGRSGELFF. As DNA, the CDR3 is TGTGCCAGCAGTTGGGCAGGGCGGTCCGGGGAGCTGTTTTTT.

J is TRBJ1-2 and V is TRBV30; D gene uncertain. The CDR3 runs 12 residues. Germline-derived CDR1 and CDR2 are GTSNPN and SVGIG (reference sequence). Trimming shortened V by 1 base and J by 4 bases, and 7 bases separated the two germline ends. In DNA, the CDR3 is TGTGCCTGGAGTGGGAGTTCCTATGGCTACACCTTC. Its translation is CAWSGSSYGYTF.

Turning to this clone: A read error may account for a junction end that differs from germline. V is TRBV19 and J is TRBJ1-4, with TRBD1 identical over 8 bases. Germline assignment: CDR1 LNHDA and CDR2 SQIVND (reference sequence). CDR3 length: 14 residues. The CDR3 is CAGSIETGDEKLFF. The CDR3 nucleotides read TGTGCCGGTAGTATCGAGACAGGGGATGAAAAACTGTTTTTT.

The chain couples TRBV2 to TRBJ1-4, with 8 bases lining up with TRBD1. The CDR3 spans 15 residues. Germline lookup yields CDR1 SNHLY and CDR2 FYNNEI. J gave up 7 bases and V 6 bases, and 10 bases lay outside the gene matches. Here the CDR3 DNA reads TGTGCCAGCAGCTACCGACAGGGGAGTTTTGAAAAACTGTTTTTT. This encodes CASSYRQGSFEKLFF.

V is TRBV28 and J is TRBJ2-3; 7 bases match TRBD2. Germline values: CDR1 MDHEN, CDR2 SYDVKM. The CDR3 runs 17 residues. The trim removed 5 bases at V and 2 bases at J, leaving 13 bases unmatched. Here the CDR3 reads CASSMLRLADNTDTQYF. Written as DNA, the CDR3 is TGTGCCAGCAGTATGCTTCGGCTAGCGGATAACACAGATACGCAGTATTTT.

V usage is TRBV6-1 and J usage is TRBJ1-1; D gene ambiguous. CDR3 length: 14 residues. V was cut by 6 bases and J by 0 bases, with 11 bases left in between. Germline assignment: CDR1 MNHNS and CDR2 SASEGT. CDR3 bases: TGTGCCAGCAGCCGTCTTGGAGTGAACACTGAAGCTTTCTTT. Translation: CASSRLGVNTEAFF.